The 32 T cell receptor beta chains below were found in one sample sequenced in a study of patients and donors after allogeneic stem cell transplantation (TCRdb year 2020). The library was obtained by RT-PCR. TCRdb records NextSeq 550 as the sequencer. The public sequencing data were trimmed at Q25 with fastp and processed into clonotypes with MiXCR by TCRdb, which kept only in-frame beta chains. All rows with the same CDR3 protein become a single entry with the most common DNA and genes. The sample table shows hundreds of thousands of distinct CDR3 sequences, and 16% are seen once. Less than 9.5% of the sample belongs to the ten largest clones. Material: blood, either unsorted or a sorted T cell fraction (not recorded which). These receptors all stem from a human donor who was either an allogeneic HSCT recipient or a stem cell or donor lymphocyte infusion donor (not recorded which). It is not recorded whose cells these are; they may come from a transplant donor.

This clonotype came up many times. The chain uses TRBV4-1 and TRBJ2-1; TRBD2 agrees at 8 bases. J gave up 3 bases and V 5 bases, and 15 bases lay outside the gene matches. CDR3 size: 18 residues. CDR1 and CDR2 from the germline V gene are MGHRA and YSYEKL. This CDR3 is CASSSRTSLDTHYNEQFF. The CDR3 DNA sequence: TGCGCCAGCAGCTCCCGGACTAGCCTCGACACTCACTACAATGAGCAGTTCTTC.

V gene TRBV5-1 combines with J gene TRBJ2-4; D possibly corresponds to TRBD1 (7 bases). This CDR3 spans 20 amino acids. V lost 4 bases and J lost 0, with 26 bases in between. Germline V gene sequence: CDR1 SGHRS, CDR2 YFSETQ. CDR3 in DNA: TGCGCCAGCAGCCCATCAGGGGGGCGAGACCCCCGTCTAGCCAAAAACATTCAGTACTTC. The encoded protein is CASSPSGGRDPRLAKNIQYF. Based on the CDR3 plus reference TRBV5-1 and TRBJ2-4, the full variable domain is KAGVTQTPRYLIKTRGQQVTLSCSPISGHRSVSWYQQTPGQGLQFLFEYFSETQRNKGNFPGRFSGRQFSNSRSEMNVSTLELGDSALYLCASSPSGGRDPRLAKNIQYFGAGTRLSVL.

This clonotype appeared a few times. The chain recombines TRBV6-5 with TRBJ2-1; D is unclear. This CDR3 is built from 15 residues. Germline CDR1 MNHEY, CDR2 SVGAGI. V lost 0 bases to trimming and J lost 0 bases, with 6 bases between them. CDR3 loop: CASSYSRSSYNEQFF. CDR3 bases: TGTGCCAGCAGTTACTCACGGAGCTCCTACAATGAGCAGTTCTTC.

V gene TRBV4-1 combines with J gene TRBJ2-3; TRBD2 aligns across 10 bases. This CDR3 is 16 amino acids long. V shed 1 base and J 3 bases; nucleotides not matched to a gene: 4. Per germline, CDR1 MGHRA and CDR2 YSYEKL. Here the CDR3 DNA reads TGCGCCAGCAGCCAAGTGGCTAGCGGGAGTACAGATACGCAGTATTTT. Amino acids: CASSQVASGSTDTQYF.

This clonotype was seen at least ten times. CDR3 DNA: TGCAGCGTAGTGACTAGGAATGAGCAGTTCTTC. Translated: CSVVTRNEQFF. The gene calls are TRBV29-1 and TRBJ2-1, with D maybe TRBD2 (6 bases). Germline V gene lookup returns CDR1 SQVTM and CDR2 ANQGSEA. V gave up 6 bases and J gave up 7 bases, with 10 bases separating them. CDR3 size: 11 residues.

The chain recombines TRBV7-2 with TRBJ2-5; 8 bases map to TRBD2. Germline V gives CDR1 SGHTA, CDR2 FQGNSA. There are 16 residues in the CDR3. V lost 1 base, J lost 5 bases, and 9 bases stayed unmatched. For the CDR3, the DNA is TGTGCCAGCAGCTTAGACCTTCGGGGGGGAGACGAGACCCAGTACTTC. This translates into CASSLDLRGGDETQYF.

This chain joins TRBV5-5 and TRBJ2-2; D gene uncertain. The CDR3 is made up of 16 amino acids. CDR1 is SGHKS and CDR2 is YYEKEE in the germline V gene (reference sequence). The V gene lost 3 bases and the J gene lost 2 bases, with 14 bases spanning the gap. CDR3 protein: CASSSQIRRNTGELFF. The DNA of the CDR3 is TGTGCCAGCAGCTCGCAGATTCGGAGAAACACCGGGGAGCTGTTTTTT.

This clonotype was seen repeatedly, ten times or more. V usage is TRBV15 and J usage is TRBJ1-1; no clear D gene. The CDR3 sequence is 13 residues long. CDR1 and CDR2 from the germline V gene are LNHNV and YYDKDF (reference sequence). With 2 bases removed from V and 10 bases from J, the gap between germline ends came to 14 bases. The CDR3 is CATSRIFGWGAFF. The CDR3 DNA reads TGTGCCACCAGCAGAATCTTCGGGTGGGGAGCTTTCTTT.

The chain couples TRBV6-1 to TRBJ2-1, with 13 bases fitting TRBD2. The germline gives CDR1 MNHNS, CDR2 SASEGT. There are 15 residues in the CDR3. Trimming took 7 bases from V and 9 from J; bases not matched to a gene: 9. Here the CDR3 reads CASIPGLAGVGEQFF. The CDR3 nucleotides read TGTGCCAGCATTCCCGGACTAGCGGGAGTTGGTGAGCAGTTCTTC.

The CDR3 spells CASMQGRLEKLFF. The CDR3 coding sequence is TGTGCCAGCATGCAGGGGCGATTGGAAAAACTGTTTTTT. The rearrangement uses TRBV6-1 and TRBJ1-4; D is possibly TRBD1 (6 bases). Germline CDR1 reads MNHNS; CDR2 reads SASEGT. The CDR3 is 13 residues long. Trimming stripped 7 bases from V and 8 bases from J, with 14 bases between.

V and J are TRBV7-9 and TRBJ2-2; tentative D call: TRBD2 (5 bases). CDR1 and CDR2 from the germline V gene are SEHNR and FQNEAQ (reference sequence). V lost 2 bases and J lost 1, with 14 bases in between. The CDR3 length is 17 residues. CDR3 sequence reads: CASSLRWDRGNTGELFF. CDR3 bases: TGTGCCAGCAGCTTACGGTGGGATCGGGGGAACACCGGGGAGCTGTTTTTT.

The chain is built from TRBV7-3 and TRBJ2-7; weak D call: TRBD1 (5 bases). Looked up from germline, CDR1 is SGHTA and CDR2 is FQGTGA. Trimming removed 1 base at V and 6 bases at J, with 10 bases between. This CDR3 is built from 13 residues. CDR3 coding DNA: TGTGCCAGCAGCTTAAACCCAGGGTCCGAGCAGTACTTC. Translation: CASSLNPGSEQYF.

This clonotype was detected only once. The genes are TRBV2 and TRBJ1-1, with TRBD1 identical over 7 bases. J was trimmed by 6 bases and V by 7 bases; bases with no gene match: 11. Germline CDR1 and CDR2: SNHLY and FYNNEI. The length of the CDR3 is 14 residues. In DNA form, the CDR3 reads TGTGCCAGCATTGACCCCAGGGGGGTCGCTGAAGCTTTCTTT. Its protein is CASIDPRGVAEAFF.

The rearrangement joins TRBV25-1 to TRBJ1-5, with a weak D call TRBD1 (5 bases). The CDR3 totals 16 residues. Trimming removed 3 bases at V and 7 bases at J, with 19 bases between. Per germline, CDR1 MGHDK and CDR2 SYGVNS. CDR3 sequence: CASSDGALPMGQPQHF. CDR3 bases: TGTGCCAGCAGTGATGGGGCCCTCCCGATGGGGCAGCCCCAGCATTTT.

This clonotype has only a few counts. The chain recombines TRBV2 with TRBJ2-7; 14 nucleotides match TRBD2. The V segment lost 4 bases and the J segment 3 bases; nucleotides outside the gene matches: 11. Germline V gene lookup returns CDR1 SNHLY and CDR2 FYNNEI. This CDR3 has 18 residues. The CDR3 DNA reads as TGTGCCAGCAGTGTAAGCGGGACTAGCGGGAGAAAAGTCTACGAGCAGTACTTC. It is translated as CASSVSGTSGRKVYEQYF.

This clonotype appeared a few times. The rearrangement joins TRBV4-2 to TRBJ2-1; a weak D match, TRBD2 (7 bases). CDR1 is LGHNA, CDR2 YNFKEQ, per germline. The CDR3 is 15 amino acids. Trimming took 1 base from V and 7 from J, leaving 14 bases between them. This CDR3 is CASSQGGGRENEQFF. The CDR3 coding sequence is TGTGCCAGCAGCCAAGGGGGGGGGCGCGAGAATGAGCAGTTCTTC.

This chain connects TRBV12-5 to TRBJ2-3; 9 bases match TRBD2. After removal of 4 bases from V and 3 bases from J, the junction contained 5 bases not matched to a gene. CDR3 length equals 15 residues. Germline loops: CDR1 LGHNT, CDR2 FRNRAP. The CDR3, as DNA: TGTGCTAGTGGTTCTATAGCGGGAGTTACAGATACGCAGTATTTT. This sequence encodes CASGSIAGVTDTQYF.

In this sample, this clonotype turned up a few times. CDR3 sequence (DNA): TGTGCCATCAGTGAGCTTCTTTCCGGGACACGGAATAGCAATCAGCCCCAGCATTTT. Its protein is CAISELLSGTRNSNQPQHF. The V call is TRBV10-3, the J call TRBJ1-5, with D maybe TRBD1 (6 bases). This CDR3 is built from 19 residues. CDR1 and CDR2 (germline): ENHRY, SYGVKD. The V and J ends lost 2 bases and 0 bases respectively, with 20 bases between them.

This clonotype was recorded once. DNA of the CDR3: TGTGCCAGCAGCTCTTCCCGACCCCCAGATACGCAGTATTTT. Translating it yields CASSSSRPPDTQYF. V is TRBV11-2 and J is TRBJ2-3; D not certain. V was cut by 4 bases and J by 4 bases, with 12 bases left in between. Germline CDR1 is SGHAT and CDR2 is FQNNGV. There are 14 residues in the CDR3.

This clonotype was detected a few times. The chain couples TRBV15 to TRBJ2-5; D is perhaps TRBD1 (6 bases). Germline V gene data show CDR1 as LNHNV and CDR2 as YYDKDF (reference sequence). Trimming took 3 bases from V and 4 from J, leaving 15 bases between them. CDR3 size: 15 residues. CDR3 region: CATSSTTGTGETQYF. CDR3 in DNA: TGTGCCACCAGCAGCACTACAGGGACGGGAGAGACCCAGTACTTC.

This clonotype was picked up a small number of times. V and J are TRBV20-1 and TRBJ1-2; D gene unclear. The CDR3 spans 14 residues. V was clipped by 2 bases and J by 5 bases, with 15 bases between them. Germline loops: CDR1 DFQATT, CDR2 SNEGSKA (reference sequence). The CDR3 sequence: CSARSSGETYGYTF. CDR3 bases: TGCAGTGCTAGAAGCTCCGGGGAGACGTATGGCTACACCTTC.

This clonotype showed up just a few times. V is TRBV13 and J is TRBJ2-4; D not resolved. Germline assignment: CDR1 PRHDT and CDR2 FYEKMQ (reference sequence). This CDR3 comprises 16 residues. Trimming took 10 bases from V and 0 from J, leaving 19 bases between them. For the CDR3, the DNA is TGTGCCACCCGATCACAAGGAAAGCTAGCCAAAAACATTCAGTACTTC. It translates to CATRSQGKLAKNIQYF.

CDR3 amino acids: CASSADRGHTEAFF. The CDR3 nucleotides read TGTGCCAGCAGTGCGGACAGGGGCCACACTGAAGCTTTCTTT. The chain employs TRBV25-1 and TRBJ1-1, with 9 bases fitting TRBD1. Per germline, CDR1 MGHDK and CDR2 SYGVNS. Trimming took 4 bases from V and 3 from J; bases not matched to a gene: 3. This CDR3 is 14 amino acids long.

This clonotype was seen ten or more times. This chain links TRBV29-1 with TRBJ2-4; no definite D call. Germline CDR1 SQVTM, CDR2 ANQGSEA. The CDR3 extends over 13 amino acids. V was pared by 5 bases and J by 4 bases, with 12 bases between. The chain's CDR3 is CSVLSAGKNIQYF. The CDR3 coding sequence is TGCAGCGTTTTGTCGGCCGGTAAAAACATTCAGTACTTC.

This chain joins TRBV4-2 and TRBJ2-2, with D perhaps TRBD1 (7 bases). Germline CDR1 reads LGHNA; CDR2 reads YNFKEQ. There are 16 residues in the CDR3. V gave up 4 bases and J gave up 1 base, with 13 bases separating them. This chain's CDR3 is CASSPRGTVNTGELFF. CDR3 DNA: TGTGCCAGCAGCCCCCGGGGGACAGTGAACACCGGGGAGCTGTTTTTT.

The chain joins TRBV11-1 to TRBJ1-1, with D maybe TRBD1 (6 bases). Trimming cost V 4 bases and J 5 bases, with 14 bases left between them. From germline, CDR1 is SGHAT and CDR2 FQDESV (reference sequence). The CDR3 runs 14 residues. The CDR3 spells CASSWDTGWTEAFF. In DNA form, the CDR3 reads TGTGCCAGCAGCTGGGACACAGGGTGGACTGAAGCTTTCTTT.

V usage is TRBV6-7 and J usage is TRBJ2-7; TRBD2 aligns across 8 bases. TRBV6-7 counts as an open reading frame of uncertain function. This CDR3 is built from 16 residues. With V trimmed by 2 bases and J by 5 bases, 11 bases remained unmatched. The CDR3 DNA is TGTGCCAGCAGTTACCCCTGTGAGCGGGAGTGGCACGAGCAGTACTTC. Translation: CASSYPCEREWHEQYF.

The chain carries TRBV6-1 and TRBJ1-6, with 11 bases aligning to TRBD1. Looked up from germline, CDR1 is MNHNS and CDR2 is SASEGT. CDR3 length equals 17 residues. V lost 6 bases and J lost 9; bases outside the gene matches: 13. The CDR3 nucleotides are TGTGCCAGCAGGGCGGACCGAACCGGGACAGGGGGTTCACCCCTCCACTTT. This translates into CASRADRTGTGGSPLHF.

The V call is TRBV18, the J call TRBJ1-4; D gene uncertain. Per germline, CDR1 KGHSH and CDR2 LQKENI. Trimming took off 0 bases at V and 0 bases at J, with 14 bases between the two ends. The CDR3 loop spans 18 amino acids. The chain's CDR3 is CASSPPRMNAATNEKLFF. The DNA of the CDR3 is TGTGCCAGCTCACCACCTCGGATGAACGCCGCAACTAATGAAAAACTGTTTTTT.

The chain is built from TRBV7-3 and TRBJ2-3; D gene unclear. The CDR3 extends over 15 amino acids. Germline lookup yields CDR1 SGHTA and CDR2 FQGTGA. Trimming removed 1 base from V and 6 bases from J, with 14 bases in between. For the CDR3, the DNA is TGTGCCAGCAGCTTAAGGGCGGCACCTCTTGATACGCAGTATTTT. It is translated as CASSLRAAPLDTQYF.

V gene TRBV7-2 combines with J gene TRBJ2-7; the D is unclear. The V end was cut by 6 bases, the J end by 0 bases, with 18 bases between. Per the germline V gene, CDR1 is SGHTA and CDR2 is FQGNSA. CDR3 length: 16 amino acids. The CDR3 region is CASSVVVWGTSYEQYF. The CDR3 bases are TGTGCCAGCAGTGTCGTCGTTTGGGGAACCTCCTACGAGCAGTACTTC. The full variable domain, with the rest looked up from reference TRBV7-2 and TRBJ2-7, is GAGVSQSPSNKVTEKGKDVELRCDPISGHTALYWYRQSLGQGLEFLIYFQGNSAPDKSGLPSDRFSAERTGGSVSTLTIQRTQQEDSAVYLCASSVVVWGTSYEQYFGPGTRLTVT.

The chain carries TRBV7-9 and TRBJ2-7; 8 bases line up with TRBD2. The V and J ends lost 1 base and 6 bases, in that order; junction bases with no gene match: 2. The germline CDR1 and CDR2 sequences are SEHNR and FQNEAQ (reference sequence). This CDR3 has 13 residues. The CDR3 coding sequence is TGTGCCAGCAGCTTAGAGACTAGCGTCGAGCAGTACTTC. This gives the protein CASSLETSVEQYF.